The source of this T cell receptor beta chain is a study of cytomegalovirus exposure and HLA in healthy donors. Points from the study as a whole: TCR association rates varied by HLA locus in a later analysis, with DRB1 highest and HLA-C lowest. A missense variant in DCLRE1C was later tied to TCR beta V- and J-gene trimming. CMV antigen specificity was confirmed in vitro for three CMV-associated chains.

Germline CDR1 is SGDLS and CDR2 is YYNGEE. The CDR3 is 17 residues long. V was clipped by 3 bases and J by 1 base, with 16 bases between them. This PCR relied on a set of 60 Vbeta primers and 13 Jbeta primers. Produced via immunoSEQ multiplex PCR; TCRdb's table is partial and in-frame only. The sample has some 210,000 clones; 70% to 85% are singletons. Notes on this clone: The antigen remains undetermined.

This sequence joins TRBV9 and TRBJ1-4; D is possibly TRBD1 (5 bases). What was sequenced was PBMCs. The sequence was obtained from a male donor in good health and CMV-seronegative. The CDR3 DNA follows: TGTGCCAGCAGCGACGGAGTCGGGGGGGGAACTAATGAAAAACTGTTTTTT. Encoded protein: CASSDGVGGGTNEKLFF.